This entry concerns a single T cell receptor beta chain. TCRdb's copy holds only in-frame clones and misses some; the assay was immunoSEQ multiplex PCR. The repertoire holds more than 110,000 clones, around 87% seen once, with 3.5% to 4.5% in the top ten. This specimen belongs to a study of blood T cell repertoires in COVID-19. Study background: COVID-19 samples from acute and convalescent phases originated in the United States, Italy and Spain. T cells, B-cell-depleted T cells, or PBMCs supplied cDNA or gDNA.

This CDR3 spans 16 amino acids. Germline V gene data show CDR1 as LGHNA and CDR2 as YSLEER. Deletions cut 3 bases from V and 2 bases from J, with 16 bases between. Sequenced material: peripheral blood. The rearrangement uses TRBV4-3 and TRBJ1-2; tentatively, D is TRBD1 (5 bases). The sequence derives from a woman in her thirties or forties with acute or convalescent COVID-19. This CDR3 is CASSHRGGAVNYGYTF. The CDR3 nucleotides read TGCGCCAGCAGCCATAGAGGCGGGGCTGTCAACTATGGCTACACCTTC.